The sequence of this TCR beta chain was determined in a study of blood T cell repertoires in COVID-19. The CDR3 contains 13 residues. Trimming removed 2 bases from V and 7 bases from J, with 12 bases in between. Germline V gene lookup returns CDR1 SGHKS and CDR2 YYEKEE (reference sequence). Donors were grouped by their self-reported clinical history. Using immunoSEQ multiplex PCR, the repertoire was profiled, and TCRdb retains in-frame clones only, with some absent. The sample carries about 250,000 clones, about nine tenths recorded once. Sequenced input: PBMCs or T cells enriched from blood (not recorded which). V gene TRBV5-5 combines with J gene TRBJ1-2; D gene unclear. This sequence was found in a woman between 18 and 29 years old who had recovered from COVID-19. CDR3 amino acids: CASSLIPRSGYTF. The DNA of the CDR3 is TGTGCCAGCAGCTTAATCCCGAGGAGTGGCTACACCTTC. Filled out from reference TRBV5-5 and TRBJ1-2, the complete variable domain reads DAGVTQSPTHLIKTRGQQVTLRCSPISGHKSVSWYQQVLGQGPQFIFQYYEKEERGRGNFPDRFSARQFPNYSSELNVNALLLGDSALYLCASSLIPRSGYTFGSGTRLTVV.